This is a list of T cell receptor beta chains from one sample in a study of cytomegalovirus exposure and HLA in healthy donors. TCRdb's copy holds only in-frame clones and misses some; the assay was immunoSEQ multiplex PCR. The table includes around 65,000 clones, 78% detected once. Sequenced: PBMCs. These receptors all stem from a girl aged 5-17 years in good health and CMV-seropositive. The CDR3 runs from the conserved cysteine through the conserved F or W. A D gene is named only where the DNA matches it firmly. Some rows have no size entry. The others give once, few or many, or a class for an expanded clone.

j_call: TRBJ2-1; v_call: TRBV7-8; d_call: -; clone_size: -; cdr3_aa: CASSFYFGTPYNEQFF; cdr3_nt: TGTGCCAGCAGCTTCTACTTCGGGACTCCCTACAATGAGCAGTTCTTC
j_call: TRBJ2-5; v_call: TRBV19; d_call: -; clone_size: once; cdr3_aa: CASSIRPEAQYF; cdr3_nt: TGTGCCAGTAGTATACGGCCTGAGGCCCAGTACTTC
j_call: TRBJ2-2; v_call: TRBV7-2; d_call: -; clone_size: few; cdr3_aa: CASSRRLGTGELFF; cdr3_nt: TGTGCCAGCAGCCGCAGACTAGGTACCGGGGAGCTGTTTTTT
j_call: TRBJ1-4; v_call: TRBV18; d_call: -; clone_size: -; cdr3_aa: CASSPSGSSNEKLFF; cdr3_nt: TGTGCCAGCTCACCCTCCGGGAGCTCTAATGAAAAACTGTTTTTT
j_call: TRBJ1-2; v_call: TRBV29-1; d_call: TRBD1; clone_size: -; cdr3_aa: CSVEDLGTGYRYTF; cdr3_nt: TGCAGCGTTGAAGATCTAGGGACAGGGTATCGCTACACCTTC
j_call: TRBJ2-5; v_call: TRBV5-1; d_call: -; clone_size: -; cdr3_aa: CASSFGIQETQYF; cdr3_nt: TGCGCCAGCAGCTTCGGGATCCAAGAGACCCAGTACTTC
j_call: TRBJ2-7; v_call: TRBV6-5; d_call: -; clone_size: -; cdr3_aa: CASSYGPPGLMEQYF; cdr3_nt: TGTGCCAGCAGTTACGGTCCTCCAGGGCTAATGGAGCAGTACTTC
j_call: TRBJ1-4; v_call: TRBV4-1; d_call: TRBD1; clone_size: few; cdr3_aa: CASSQVRTGNATNEKLFF; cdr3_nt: TGCGCCAGCAGCCAAGTGAGGACAGGAAATGCAACTAATGAAAAACTGTTTTTT
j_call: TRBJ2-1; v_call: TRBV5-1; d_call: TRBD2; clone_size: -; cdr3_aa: CASSLTAGGTTSYNEQFF; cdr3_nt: TGCGCCAGCAGCTTGACAGCGGGGGGTACGACCTCCTACAATGAGCAGTTCTTC
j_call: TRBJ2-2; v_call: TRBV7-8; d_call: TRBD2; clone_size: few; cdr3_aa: CASSLALAGATGELFF; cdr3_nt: TGTGCCAGCAGCTTAGCGCTAGCGGGGGCCACCGGGGAGCTGTTTTTT
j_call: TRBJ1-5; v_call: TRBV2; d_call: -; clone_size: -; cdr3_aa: CASSEAGGFEPQHF; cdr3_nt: TGTGCCAGCAGTGAAGCGGGGGGTTTTGAGCCCCAGCATTTT
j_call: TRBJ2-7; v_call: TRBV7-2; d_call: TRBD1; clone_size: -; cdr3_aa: CASSWGQGSGRYEQYF; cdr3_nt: TGTGCCAGCAGCTGGGGACAGGGCTCTGGACGTTACGAGCAGTACTTC
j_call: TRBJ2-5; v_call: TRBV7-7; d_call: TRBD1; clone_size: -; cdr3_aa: CASSQITGTVQETQYF; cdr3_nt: TGTGCCAGCAGCCAAATCACCGGGACAGTCCAAGAGACCCAGTACTTC
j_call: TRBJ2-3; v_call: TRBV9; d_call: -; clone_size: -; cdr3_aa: CASSVASWADTQYF; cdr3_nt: TGTGCCAGCAGCGTAGCTAGCTGGGCAGATACGCAGTATTTT
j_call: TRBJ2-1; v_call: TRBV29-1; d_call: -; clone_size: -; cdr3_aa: CSIRLSDNEQFF; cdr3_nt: TGCAGTATCAGGCTCTCAGACAATGAGCAGTTCTTC
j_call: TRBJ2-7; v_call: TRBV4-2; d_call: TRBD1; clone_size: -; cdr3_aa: CASSQDFNRDRAGEQYF; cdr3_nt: TGTGCCAGCAGCCAAGATTTTAACAGGGACAGGGCGGGAGAGCAGTACTTC
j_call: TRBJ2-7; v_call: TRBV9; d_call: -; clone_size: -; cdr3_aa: CASSVGHSSYEQYF; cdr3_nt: TGTGCCAGCAGCGTCGGACACAGCTCCTACGAGCAGTACTTC
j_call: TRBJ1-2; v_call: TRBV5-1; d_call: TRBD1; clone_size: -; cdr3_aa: CASSTDPRDRAGYTF; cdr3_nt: TGCGCCAGCAGCACTGACCCCCGGGACAGGGCTGGCTACACCTTC